The entry below describes one T cell receptor beta chain. The sample originates from a study of T cell changes during pregnancy in multiple sclerosis. This table comes from immunoSEQ multiplex PCR, and its TCRdb copy is limited to in-frame clones, with some not included. Altogether roughly 80,000 clones are present, about 90% being singletons, with the ten largest covering approximately 1.4%. The CDR3 extends over 17 amino acids. Germline CDR1 is SEHNR and CDR2 is FQNEAQ (reference sequence). J gave up 6 bases and V 5 bases, and 15 bases lay outside the gene matches. This chain uses TRBV7-9 with TRBJ2-7; 11 bases fit TRBD1. The clonotype comes from a female donor with multiple sclerosis, enrolled in a pregnancy study. The material was peripheral blood, obtained before pregnancy. The CDR3 coding sequence is TGTGCCAGCAGCCCGGGGACAGGGGGGATTACGTTGGGCGAGCAGTACTTC. Protein: CASSPGTGGITLGEQYF.